The 17 T cell receptor beta chains below were found in one sample sequenced in a study of CD8 T cells in Susac syndrome. Random hexamers were used to reverse transcribe an amount of roughly 0.45 to 1 ug RNA. Each CDR3 protein gets one entry after TCRdb re-called the immunoSEQ multiplex PCR reads with MiXCR. In the table there are some 180,000 distinct CDR3 sequences, 90% to 95% of which are singletons. Sample: CD4+ T cells from PBMCs. The source is a human donor with Susac syndrome.

V gene TRBV20-1 combines with J gene TRBJ2-4; the match to TRBD2 covers 15 bases. CDR3 length: 15 residues. Trimming took 6 bases from V and 7 from J; bases not matched to a gene: 7. CDR1 and CDR2 from the germline V gene are DFQATT and SNEGSKA (reference sequence). The DNA of the CDR3 is TGCAGTGCCAGTGGACTAGCGGGAGGGTTGAACATTCAGTACTTC. This gives the protein CSASGLAGGLNIQYF.

In its sample, this clonotype was seen once. This sequence joins TRBV4-2 and TRBJ2-1; D is unresolved. Deletions cut 0 bases from V and 8 bases from J, with 14 bases between. This CDR3 has 15 amino acids. The germline V gene has CDR1 LGHNA and CDR2 YNFKEQ. The CDR3 spells CASSQEGGMAYEQFF. Here the CDR3 DNA reads TGTGCCAGCAGCCAAGAGGGTGGGATGGCTTATGAGCAGTTCTTC.

The rearrangement uses TRBV5-1 and TRBJ2-7; 9 bases agree with TRBD1. V lost 4 bases to trimming and J lost 6 bases; unmatched junction nucleotides: 11. The CDR3 totals 15 residues. Germline V lookup: CDR1 SGHRS, CDR2 YFSETQ. The CDR3 reads CASSPNSGTGLEQYF. The CDR3 bases are TGCGCCAGCAGCCCTAATTCCGGGACAGGGCTCGAGCAGTACTTC. The full variable domain, in which reference TRBV5-1 and TRBJ2-7 provide the parts outside the CDR3, is KAGVTQTPRYLIKTRGQQVTLSCSPISGHRSVSWYQQTPGQGLQFLFEYFSETQRNKGNFPGRFSGRQFSNSRSEMNVSTLELGDSALYLCASSPNSGTGLEQYFGPGTRLTVT.

J is TRBJ2-1 and V is TRBV7-8, with D uncertain. Between the trimmed V and J ends, which lost 5 bases and 6 bases, there was a span of 14 bases. The CDR3 contains 14 residues. Germline-derived CDR1 and CDR2 are SGHVS and FQNEAQ. CDR3 in amino acids: CASSPGSWVNEQFF. In DNA, the CDR3 is TGTGCCAGCAGCCCCGGCAGCTGGGTCAATGAGCAGTTCTTC.

This rearrangement joins TRBV4-1 to TRBJ2-7; D ambiguous. This CDR3 spans 13 amino acids. V lost 0 bases, J lost 7 bases, and 10 bases lay in between. CDR1 is MGHRA, CDR2 YSYEKL, per germline. CDR3 sequence reads: CASSQELEQEQYF. CDR3 DNA sequence: TGCGCCAGCAGCCAAGAACTCGAGCAAGAGCAGTACTTC.

The chain has TRBV5-6 and TRBJ2-7, with D perhaps matching TRBD2 (6 bases). CDR1 and CDR2 (germline): SGHDT, YYEEEE. V was pared by 5 bases and J by 5 bases, with 17 bases between. This CDR3 region has 14 residues. The CDR3 region has the DNA TGTGCCAGCAGGCGCCGGGCCCCGGGGGACGAGCAGTACTTC. This codes for CASRRRAPGDEQYF.

The V gene is TRBV5-6, the J gene TRBJ2-3, with 7 bases fitting TRBD2. In germline, CDR1 is SGHDT, CDR2 YYEEEE. This CDR3 is 15 amino acids long. V was clipped by 4 bases and J by 0 bases; unmatched bases: 5. The CDR3 spells CASSDSGPSTDTQYF. CDR3 in DNA: TGTGCCAGCAGCGATAGCGGGCCTAGCACAGATACGCAGTATTTT.

This clonotype has a single count. The chain carries TRBV27 and TRBJ1-1; TRBD1 is a possible D gene (5 bases). V was clipped by 0 bases and J by 1 base, with 9 bases between them. Germline values: CDR1 MNHEY, CDR2 SMNVEV (reference sequence). This CDR3 has 15 amino acids. The DNA of the CDR3 is TGTGCCAGCAGTTTATCGGCTCAGGGGAACACTGAAGCTTTCTTT. Translating gives CASSLSAQGNTEAFF.

The V and J genes are TRBV9 and TRBJ2-3, with D perhaps assigned TRBD1 or TRBD2 (5 bases each). The CDR3 length is 16 residues. Germline assignment: CDR1 SGDLS and CDR2 YYNGEE. The germline V and J ends were trimmed by 4 bases and 6 bases, with 21 bases remaining between them. The CDR3 is CASSLTGTLVGDTQYF. The CDR3 DNA is TGTGCCAGCAGCTTAACGGGGACCCTCGTCGGGGATACGCAGTATTTT.

The chain couples TRBV20-1 to TRBJ2-5, with TRBD2 identical over 9 bases. Germline V gives CDR1 DFQATT, CDR2 SNEGSKA (reference sequence). This CDR3 region has 17 residues. Trimming removed 7 bases from V and 5 bases from J; junction bases left unmatched: 20. The CDR3 DNA follows: TGCAGTGGCAAAATGGGGCGGCGGGGGGGCCTAGGGGAGACCCAGTACTTC. Translating gives CSGKMGRRGGLGETQYF.

The chain combines TRBV6-2 or TRBV6-3 with TRBJ1-3; D uncertain. Trimming shortened V by 3 bases and J by 2 bases, and 2 bases separated the two germline ends. This CDR3 has 12 residues. Germline V gives CDR1 MNHEY, CDR2 SVGEGT. The CDR3 protein is CASSYPGNTIYF. The CDR3 DNA is TGTGCCAGCAGTTATCCTGGAAACACCATATATTTT.

The chain carries TRBV5-1 and TRBJ2-1; 8 bases are shared with TRBD2. V shed 0 bases and J 4 bases; nucleotides not matched to a gene: 6. This CDR3 comprises 16 residues. Germline CDR1 SGHRS, CDR2 YFSETQ. In DNA, the CDR3 is TGCGCCAGCAGCTTGGATAGCGGGAATCCGTACAATGAGCAGTTCTTC. Amino acid sequence: CASSLDSGNPYNEQFF.

This chain joins TRBV20-1 and TRBJ2-3; no clear D. Germline V gives CDR1 DFQATT, CDR2 SNEGSKA (reference sequence). The CDR3 is made up of 13 amino acids. Trimming removed 4 bases from V and 0 bases from J, with 8 bases in between. CDR3 in amino acids: CSATSTSTDTQYF. DNA for the CDR3: TGCAGTGCTACCTCGACTAGCACAGATACGCAGTATTTT.

This chain joins TRBV5-1 and TRBJ2-7; 7 nucleotides align to TRBD1. The germline V gene has CDR1 SGHRS and CDR2 YFSETQ. The CDR3 contains 12 residues. Trimming at V came to 6 bases and at J to 5 bases, leaving 5 bases not matched to a gene. CDR3 DNA sequence: TGCGCCAGCAAGGGGGCGCGGGACGAGCAGTACTTC. It specifies CASKGARDEQYF.

The V call is TRBV12-3 or TRBV12-4, the J call TRBJ2-1; TRBD2 matches 8 bases. The CDR3 runs 14 residues. J lost 4 bases, V lost 3 bases, and 2 bases had no gene match. The CDR3 nucleotides read TGTGCCAGCAGTTTCCCGGGAGGGTACAATGAGCAGTTCTTC. Translated, it gives CASSFPGGYNEQFF.

This clonotype has just one count. The chain has TRBV11-2 and TRBJ1-6; D is undetermined. CDR1 is SGHAT and CDR2 is FQNNGV in the germline V gene. V dropped 0 bases and J dropped 7 bases, with 10 bases sitting between them. CDR3 size: 15 residues. The CDR3 region has the DNA TGTGCCAGCAGCTTAGAAAGAGGGTTCAATTCACCCCTCCACTTT. Translating gives CASSLERGFNSPLHF.

The V call is TRBV12-3 or TRBV12-4, the J call TRBJ2-5; D might be TRBD1 (5 bases). Between the trimmed V and J ends, which lost 5 bases and 4 bases, there was a span of 11 bases. This CDR3 is built from 13 residues. The CDR3 spells CASSPGSRETQYF. The CDR3 DNA follows: TGTGCCAGCAGTCCAGGGTCTAGAGAGACCCAGTACTTC.